These T cell receptor beta chains were read from a single sample in a study of tumor and adjacent non-tumor tissue in lung cancer. TCRdb re-derived calls from the multiplex PCR reads in MiXCR, one entry per CDR3 protein. In the table there are approximately 76,000 distinct CDR3 sequences, approximately 68% of which are singletons. Source material: lung tumor tissue. The receptor set was obtained from a woman between 70 and 85 years old with non-small cell lung cancer. CDR3s include the opening cysteine and the closing phenylalanine or tryptophan. D genes are given only for firm matches. Clone size is given for some rows only: seen once, a few or many times, or a class if the clone is expanded.

v_call: TRBV4-2; clone_size: NA; d_call: NA; j_call: TRBJ2-2; cdr3_aa: CASSQGFTGITGKLFF; cdr3_nt: TGTGCCAGCAGCCAAGGATTTACAGGGATAACCGGGAAGCTGTTTTTT
v_call: TRBV6-1; clone_size: NA; d_call: TRBD2; j_call: TRBJ2-2; cdr3_aa: CASREASGRITGELFF; cdr3_nt: TGTGCCAGCAGGGAAGCTAGCGGGAGGATCACCGGGGAGCTGTTTTTT
v_call: TRBV5-1; clone_size: once; d_call: TRBD2; j_call: TRBJ2-1; cdr3_aa: CASSQFLAGVVNDQFF; cdr3_nt: TGCGCCAGCAGCCAATTCCTAGCGGGAGTGGTTAATGATCAGTTCTTC
v_call: TRBV2; clone_size: many; d_call: NA; j_call: TRBJ2-7; cdr3_aa: CASSEHTYEQYF; cdr3_nt: TGTGCCAGCAGTGAACATACGTACGAGCAGTACTTC
v_call: TRBV6-1; clone_size: NA; d_call: NA; j_call: TRBJ1-1; cdr3_aa: CASNEQIRGLGEAIF; cdr3_nt: TGTGCCAGCAATGAACAAATTCGGGGCTTGGGTGAAGCTATCTTT
v_call: TRBV6-1; clone_size: NA; d_call: NA; j_call: TRBJ2-7; cdr3_aa: CASRRAGIFEYF; cdr3_nt: TGTGCCAGTAGAAGAGCCGGGATATTTGAGTACTTC
v_call: TRBV6-2/TRBV6-3; clone_size: once; d_call: NA; j_call: TRBJ2-1; cdr3_aa: CASSYIGQYIGEQFF; cdr3_nt: TGTGCCAGCAGTTACATAGGACAGTACATAGGTGAGCAGTTCTTC
v_call: TRBV20-1; clone_size: few; d_call: TRBD2; j_call: TRBJ2-1; cdr3_aa: CGVPLAGGNEQFF; cdr3_nt: TGCGGTGTCCCATTAGCGGGAGGGAATGAGCAGTTCTTC
v_call: TRBV6-6; clone_size: once; d_call: TRBD1; j_call: TRBJ1-5; cdr3_aa: CASSTDRVRGNQPRHF; cdr3_nt: TGTGCCAGCAGCACAGACAGGGTGAGGGGCAATCAGCCCCGGCATTTC
v_call: TRBV29-1; clone_size: many; d_call: NA; j_call: TRBJ1-1; cdr3_aa: CSVGGGNREAFF; cdr3_nt: TGCAGCGTTGGGGGGGGGAACAGAGAAGCTTTCTTT
v_call: TRBV12-3/TRBV12-4; clone_size: NA; d_call: TRBD1; j_call: TRBJ2-1; cdr3_aa: CANRREDRGMYEQFF; cdr3_nt: TGTGCCAACAGGCGCGAGGACAGGGGGATGTATGAGCAGTTCTTC
v_call: TRBV12-3/TRBV12-4; clone_size: NA; d_call: NA; j_call: TRBJ2-3; cdr3_aa: CASHIGRSADAQYF; cdr3_nt: TGTGCCAGCCATATAGGGAGATCGGCAGATGCGCAGTATTTT
v_call: TRBV30; clone_size: many; d_call: NA; j_call: TRBJ1-4; cdr3_aa: CAWRSGGREKLFF; cdr3_nt: TGTGCCTGGAGGTCCGGGGGCCGCGAAAAACTGTTTTTT
v_call: TRBV20-1; clone_size: NA; d_call: TRBD1; j_call: TRBJ2-7; cdr3_aa: CSAQGERATYEQYF; cdr3_nt: TGCAGTGCCCAGGGGGAGAGGGCCACCTACGAGCAGTACTTC
v_call: TRBV6-2/TRBV6-3; clone_size: NA; d_call: NA; j_call: TRBJ2-3; cdr3_aa: CASSLDSTDTQYF; cdr3_nt: TGTGCCAGCAGCCTAGACAGCACAGATACTCAGTATTTT
v_call: TRBV14; clone_size: many; d_call: NA; j_call: TRBJ1-6; cdr3_aa: CASSQEWASYNSPLHF; cdr3_nt: TGTGCCAGCAGCCAAGAATGGGCGTCCTATAATTCACCCCTCCACTTT
v_call: TRBV5-6; clone_size: NA; d_call: NA; j_call: TRBJ2-1; cdr3_aa: CASNLRGNEQFF; cdr3_nt: TGTGCCAGCAACTTGAGAGGAAATGAGCAGTTCTTC
v_call: TRBV6-1; clone_size: NA; d_call: NA; j_call: TRBJ2-7; cdr3_aa: CASGEGNTPGEQYF; cdr3_nt: TGTGCCAGCGGTGAAGGGAATACCCCCGGCGAGCAGTACTTC
v_call: TRBV6-2/TRBV6-3; clone_size: NA; d_call: NA; j_call: TRBJ2-1; cdr3_aa: CASNLNGVPMNEQFF; cdr3_nt: TGTGCCAGCAACCTTAACGGGGTGCCTATGAATGAGCAGTTCTTC
v_call: TRBV28; clone_size: NA; d_call: TRBD2; j_call: TRBJ2-2; cdr3_aa: CASTRGSIANSGELFF; cdr3_nt: TGTGCCAGCACTCGCGGGAGCATAGCGAACTCTGGGGAGCTGTTTTTT
v_call: TRBV20-1; clone_size: NA; d_call: TRBD2; j_call: TRBJ2-7; cdr3_aa: CSTRDITSGSYEQYF; cdr3_nt: TGCAGTACTAGAGATATCACTAGCGGGAGTTACGAGCAGTACTTC
v_call: TRBV5-1; clone_size: many; d_call: TRBD2; j_call: TRBJ2-7; cdr3_aa: CASGPGLADEQYF; cdr3_nt: TGCGCCAGCGGACCGGGACTAGCAGACGAGCAGTACTTC
v_call: TRBV29-1; clone_size: NA; d_call: TRBD2; j_call: TRBJ2-3; cdr3_aa: CSVYSWTSGSGDGFNTQYF; cdr3_nt: TGCAGCGTCTACTCCTGGACTAGCGGGAGCGGTGACGGTTTTAATACGCAGTATTTT
v_call: TRBV15; clone_size: many; d_call: NA; j_call: TRBJ2-1; cdr3_aa: CATSSGGPAYNEQFF; cdr3_nt: TGTGCCACCAGCAGCGGGGGGCCGGCCTACAATGAGCAGTTCTTC
v_call: TRBV11-1; clone_size: once; d_call: NA; j_call: TRBJ1-2; cdr3_aa: CASSHSGAGYGYTF; cdr3_nt: TGTGCCAGCAGCCACTCGGGAGCTGGCTATGGCTACACCTTC
v_call: TRBV5-4; clone_size: NA; d_call: TRBD1; j_call: TRBJ2-7; cdr3_aa: CASSKGQGSIDQYF; cdr3_nt: TGTGCCAGCAGCAAAGGACAGGGTTCCATCGATCAGTACTTC
v_call: TRBV5-6; clone_size: once; d_call: NA; j_call: TRBJ2-7; cdr3_aa: CASTLVPCEHYF; cdr3_nt: TGTGCCAGCACCTTGGTTCCGTGTGAGCACTACTTC
v_call: TRBV28; clone_size: many; d_call: TRBD2; j_call: TRBJ2-7; cdr3_aa: CASSLGLAVSYEQYF; cdr3_nt: TGTGCCAGCAGTTTAGGACTAGCGGTCTCCTACGAGCAGTACTTC
v_call: TRBV10-2; clone_size: NA; d_call: NA; j_call: TRBJ2-7; cdr3_aa: CASNGRCSYEQYF; cdr3_nt: TGCGCCAGTAATGGGAGGTGCTCCTACGAGCAGTACTTC
v_call: TRBV6-5; clone_size: NA; d_call: NA; j_call: TRBJ1-4; cdr3_aa: CAGSYSRRDEKLFF; cdr3_nt: TGTGCCGGCAGTTACTCCCGGCGTGATGAAAAACTGTTTTTT
v_call: TRBV7-8; clone_size: once; d_call: NA; j_call: TRBJ2-7; cdr3_aa: CASSPGTSFNYEQYF; cdr3_nt: TGTGCCAGCAGCCCCGGGACGTCTTTTAACTACGAGCAGTATTTC
v_call: TRBV6-5; clone_size: many; d_call: TRBD2; j_call: TRBJ2-5; cdr3_aa: CASSDRTSLQETQYF; cdr3_nt: TGTGCCAGCAGTGACCGGACTAGCCTTCAAGAGACCCAGTACTTC
v_call: TRBV28; clone_size: NA; d_call: NA; j_call: TRBJ1-2; cdr3_aa: CASSFVSVGYTF; cdr3_nt: TGTGCCAGCAGTTTTGTCAGTGTAGGCTACACCTTC
v_call: TRBV6-5; clone_size: NA; d_call: NA; j_call: TRBJ1-1; cdr3_aa: CACSSRPPWGTEAFF; cdr3_nt: TGTGCCTGCAGCTCCCGACCCCCGTGGGGGACTGAAGCTTTCTTT
v_call: TRBV13; clone_size: NA; d_call: TRBD1; j_call: TRBJ2-3; cdr3_aa: CASRSGTGCADTQYF; cdr3_nt: TGTGCCAGCAGATCCGGGACAGGGTGTGCAGATACGCAATATTTT
v_call: TRBV28; clone_size: many; d_call: TRBD2; j_call: TRBJ2-7; cdr3_aa: CASTPTSGSNYEQYF; cdr3_nt: TGTGCCAGCACCCCAACTAGCGGGAGTAACTACGAGCAGTACTTC
v_call: TRBV28; clone_size: NA; d_call: NA; j_call: TRBJ1-4; cdr3_aa: CASNLRGALANEKLFF; cdr3_nt: TGTGCCAGCAATTTACGTGGGGCGTTGGCTAATGAAAAACTGTTTTTT
v_call: TRBV11-1; clone_size: NA; d_call: NA; j_call: TRBJ2-5; cdr3_aa: CFSSLGEGETQYF; cdr3_nt: TGTTTCAGCAGCTTAGGCGAGGGGGAGACCCAGTACTTC
v_call: TRBV30; clone_size: NA; d_call: NA; j_call: TRBJ2-2; cdr3_aa: CAWCGLLGELFF; cdr3_nt: TGTGCCTGGTGTGGGCTGCTCGGGGAGCTGTTTTTT
v_call: TRBV6-6; clone_size: many; d_call: TRBD1; j_call: TRBJ2-1; cdr3_aa: CASSPGTVYNNEQFF; cdr3_nt: TGTGCCAGCAGCCCCGGGACAGTTTACAACAATGAGCAGTTCTTC
v_call: TRBV29-1; clone_size: medium-sized; d_call: NA; j_call: TRBJ1-2; cdr3_aa: CSVELREVRGYTF; cdr3_nt: TGCAGCGTTGAACTCCGGGAAGTACGGGGCTACACCTTC
v_call: TRBV24-1; clone_size: many; d_call: TRBD1; j_call: TRBJ1-5; cdr3_aa: CATSDSGQGGSNQPQHF; cdr3_nt: TGTGCCACCAGTGACTCCGGACAGGGCGGGAGCAATCAGCCCCAGCATTTT
v_call: TRBV13; clone_size: NA; d_call: NA; j_call: TRBJ1-2; cdr3_aa: CASSLRGVYGYTF; cdr3_nt: TGTGCCAGCAGCTTACGGGGGGTCTATGGCTACACATTT
v_call: TRBV11-3; clone_size: NA; d_call: NA; j_call: TRBJ2-3; cdr3_aa: CARSLGNTDTQYF; cdr3_nt: TGTGCCAGGAGCTTAGGGAACACAGATACTCAGTATTTT
v_call: TRBV28; clone_size: NA; d_call: NA; j_call: TRBJ2-7; cdr3_aa: CASSPHRDAKKQYF; cdr3_nt: TGTGCCAGCAGTCCGCACCGGGACGCCAAGAAGCAGTACTTC